A single sample gave rise to the 31 T cell receptor beta chains below, sequenced in a study of cytomegalovirus exposure and HLA in healthy donors. The PCR used 60 Vbeta and 13 Jbeta primers. Method: immunoSEQ multiplex PCR; TCRdb's copy keeps in-frame clones and lacks some. In total, the table holds 140,000 to 150,000 clones. The sequencing input was PBMCs. These receptors came from a male donor in good health and CMV-seronegative.

The chain employs TRBV4-2 and TRBJ1-2, with D possibly being TRBD1 (6 bases). Trimming removed 0 bases at V and 4 bases at J, with 12 bases between. Germline loops: CDR1 LGHNA, CDR2 YNFKEQ. This CDR3 contains 15 residues. The CDR3 DNA reads TGTGCCAGCAGCCAAGAGTGGACAGTTCCCTATGGCTACACCTTC. Translated, it gives CASSQEWTVPYGYTF.

The chain couples TRBV29-1 to TRBJ1-2; 9 bases line up with TRBD1. This CDR3 spans 12 amino acids. J was trimmed by 7 bases and V by 5 bases; bases with no gene match: 5. In germline, CDR1 is SQVTM, CDR2 ANQGSEA. CDR3 loop: CSVPGTGSGYTF. Here the CDR3 DNA reads TGCAGCGTTCCCGGGACAGGGTCTGGCTACACCTTC.

The rearrangement uses TRBV2 and TRBJ1-1; 7 bases are shared with TRBD1. With V trimmed by 7 bases and J by 2 bases, 7 bases remained unmatched. The CDR3 length is 14 residues. The germline V gene encodes CDR1 SNHLY and CDR2 FYNNEI. CDR3 nucleotide sequence: TGTGCCAGCACCCTACACAGGGGAAACACTGAAGCTTTCTTT. Its translation is CASTLHRGNTEAFF.

The chain links TRBV29-1 to TRBJ1-6, with D possibly matching TRBD1 (6 bases). The CDR3 is made up of 15 amino acids. V gave up 4 bases and J gave up 8 bases, with 18 bases separating them. In germline, CDR1 is SQVTM, CDR2 ANQGSEA. The CDR3 region is CSVASGGGPDSPLHF. The CDR3 DNA reads TGCAGCGTTGCCTCGGGGGGCGGGCCGGATTCACCCCTCCACTTT.

The chain recombines TRBV5-1 with TRBJ2-2; unclear D gene. The V gene lost 1 base and the J gene lost 7 bases, with 5 bases spanning the gap. This CDR3 region has 12 residues. Germline loops: CDR1 SGHRS, CDR2 YFSETQ. CDR3 region: CASSLSGGELFF. The CDR3 DNA follows: TGCGCCAGCAGCTTGTCGGGCGGGGAGCTGTTTTTT.

The chain carries TRBV13 and TRBJ1-2; no firm D call. CDR3 length: 14 residues. The V end lost 1 base, the J end lost 7 bases, and 13 bases lay between the germline ends. Germline V lookup: CDR1 PRHDT, CDR2 FYEKMQ (reference sequence). CDR3 sequence reads: CASSLDVRGSGYTF. CDR3 DNA: TGTGCCAGCAGCTTAGACGTCCGGGGATCTGGCTACACCTTC.

As for this clone: The same CDR3 also results from other DNA sequences found in this sample. The chain employs TRBV30 and TRBJ1-4; weak D call: TRBD1 (5 bases). V lost 5 bases to trimming and J lost 5 bases, with 15 bases between them. The CDR3 has 14 amino acids. Germline CDR1 reads GTSNPN; CDR2 reads SVGIG (reference sequence). The CDR3 DNA reads as TGTGCCTGGCACTCTCGGGCAGGGAATGAAAAACTGTTTTTT. Amino acid sequence: CAWHSRAGNEKLFF. The full variable domain, completed using reference TRBV30 and TRBJ1-4, is SQTIHQWPATLVQPVGSPLSLECTVEGTSNPNLYWYRQAAGRGLQLLFYSVGIGQISSEVPQNLSASRPQDRQFILSSKKLLLSDSGFYLCAWHSRAGNEKLFFGSGTQLSVL.

The rearrangement joins TRBV9 to TRBJ2-1; 8 nucleotides match TRBD1. V trimming: 3 bases; J trimming: 0 bases; junction bases outside the gene matches: 17. The CDR3 loop spans 20 amino acids. CDR1 is SGDLS and CDR2 is YYNGEE in the germline V gene. In nucleotides, the CDR3 is TGTGCCAGCAGCGCTCCGACAGGGGTCCTTAAGGGAAGCTCCTACAATGAGCAGTTCTTC. This translates into CASSAPTGVLKGSSYNEQFF.

This chain joins TRBV6-5 and TRBJ1-1; 7 positions agree with TRBD1. V shed 2 bases, J shed 6 bases, and the junction held 3 bases outside the gene matches. This CDR3 has 13 amino acids. Germline V CDR1 and CDR2: MNHEY, SVGAGI. For the CDR3, the DNA is TGTGCCAGCAGTTACAAGGGGGCCGCTGAAGCTTTCTTT. It yields the protein CASSYKGAAEAFF.

CDR3 loop: CASSVALGVTDEKLFF. DNA for the CDR3: TGTGCCAGCAGCGTAGCATTAGGGGTAACGGATGAAAAACTGTTTTTT. The rearrangement uses TRBV9 and TRBJ1-4, with D tentatively TRBD1 (5 bases). V lost 0 bases and J lost 6, with 15 bases in between. The length of the CDR3 is 16 residues. Germline CDR1 and CDR2: SGDLS and YYNGEE.

This chain joins TRBV6-5 and TRBJ2-2; D is perhaps TRBD1 (7 bases). Germline CDR1 MNHEY, CDR2 SVGAGI. The CDR3 extends over 15 amino acids. V lost 6 bases to trimming and J lost 7 bases, with 18 bases between them. CDR3 in amino acids: CASRDRRGRSGELFF. The CDR3, as DNA: TGTGCCAGCAGGGATAGGAGGGGGCGGAGCGGGGAGCTGTTTTTT.

This chain connects TRBV30 to TRBJ1-5; D is unresolved. Germline CDR1 GTSNPN, CDR2 SVGIG (reference sequence). This CDR3 has 15 residues. V was pared by 2 bases and J by 0 bases, with 11 bases between. CDR3 nucleotides: TGTGCCTGGAGTAGTCGCGTTAATAGCAATCAGCCCCAGCATTTT. Its translation is CAWSSRVNSNQPQHF.

The gene calls are TRBV7-7 and TRBJ2-3, with 8 positions matching TRBD1. The CDR3 has 14 residues. The germline gives CDR1 SSHAT, CDR2 FNYEAQ (reference sequence). Trimming cost V 4 bases and J 4 bases; bases outside gene matches: 4. This CDR3 is CASSSDRVADTQYF. The CDR3 region has the DNA TGTGCCAGCAGCTCGGACAGGGTAGCAGATACGCAGTATTTT.

The J gene is TRBJ2-7, the V gene TRBV6-6; no clear D. Germline assignment: CDR1 MNHNY and CDR2 SVGAGI (reference sequence). The CDR3 is 14 amino acids. Deletions cut 7 bases from V and 0 bases from J, with 13 bases between. The CDR3 loop reads CASIDMLYSYEQYF. In DNA form, the CDR3 reads TGTGCCAGCATCGACATGCTTTACTCCTACGAGCAGTACTTC.

The genes are TRBV29-1 and TRBJ2-1; TRBD1 aligns across 10 bases. This CDR3 region has 14 residues. CDR1 SQVTM and CDR2 ANQGSEA come from the germline V gene. The V gene end was trimmed by 7 bases and the J gene end by 4 bases; junction bases not matched to a gene: 7. The CDR3 reads CSGERTGGYNEQFF. CDR3 coding DNA: TGCAGCGGGGAACGGACAGGGGGTTACAATGAGCAGTTCTTC.

The V and J genes are TRBV7-3 and TRBJ1-2, with D possibly TRBD1 on 6 matching bases. CDR3 length equals 13 residues. The V and J ends lost 0 bases and 8 bases respectively, with 10 bases between them. Germline CDR1 is SGHTA and CDR2 is FQGTGA. The CDR3: CASSLTRGDGYTF. CDR3 coding DNA: TGTGCCAGCAGCTTAACCAGGGGTGACGGCTACACCTTC.

CDR3 sequence: CASSSPGGAETQYF. DNA of the CDR3: TGTGCCAGCAGCTCGCCGGGGGGGGCAGAGACCCAGTACTTC. The chain employs TRBV7-2 and TRBJ2-5, with TRBD2 identical over 8 bases. The CDR3 contains 14 residues. Unmatched junction bases numbered 5, after V lost 4 bases and J lost 4 bases. Germline lookup yields CDR1 SGHTA and CDR2 FQGNSA.

The CDR3 DNA reads as TGTGCCAGCAGCCTTGGACTAGCGGGGGGGCTCACAGATACGCAGTATTTT. This gives the protein CASSLGLAGGLTDTQYF. V is TRBV4-2 and J is TRBJ2-3; 15 nucleotides align to TRBD2. The CDR3 is made up of 17 amino acids. Germline trimming cut 4 bases from V and 2 bases from J; bases unmatched to any gene: 4. CDR1 and CDR2 from the germline V gene are LGHNA and YNFKEQ.

The V call is TRBV25-1, the J call TRBJ1-1; D is undetermined. Trimming shortened V by 7 bases and J by 2 bases, and 11 bases separated the two germline ends. The CDR3 length is 13 residues. Germline-derived CDR1 and CDR2 are MGHDK and SYGVNS. In nucleotides, the CDR3 is TGTGCCAGCATCCGGCGGGAAAACACTGAAGCTTTCTTT. It is translated as CASIRRENTEAFF. The whole variable domain, filled in from reference TRBV25-1 and TRBJ1-1, reads EADIYQTPRYLVIGTGKKITLECSQTMGHDKMYWYQQDPGMELHLIHYSYGVNSTEKGDLSSESTVSRIRTEHFPLTLESARPSHTSQYLCASIRRENTEAFFGQGTRLTVV.

The rearrangement joins TRBV29-1 to TRBJ1-2; no clear D gene. V lost 2 bases, J lost 4 bases, and 11 bases lay in between. The germline V gene encodes CDR1 SQVTM and CDR2 ANQGSEA. The CDR3 consists of 13 residues. CDR3 bases: TGCAGCGTTGAACCCTCCTTGGCCTATGGCTACACCTTC. Translation: CSVEPSLAYGYTF.

This chain joins TRBV5-6 and TRBJ2-7; 11 nucleotides align to TRBD2. The CDR3 spans 16 residues. Germline V gene lookup returns CDR1 SGHDT and CDR2 YYEEEE. After removal of 1 base from V and 3 bases from J, the junction contained 6 bases not matched to a gene. The CDR3 here is CASSLSTSGRGYEQYF. For the CDR3, the DNA is TGTGCCAGCAGCTTGTCTACTAGCGGGAGAGGCTACGAGCAGTACTTC.

V gene TRBV7-6 combines with J gene TRBJ2-2; 7 nucleotides line up with TRBD1. This CDR3 has 16 amino acids. Per germline, CDR1 SGHVS and CDR2 FNYEAQ. Losses at the gene ends were 5 bases for V and 0 bases for J; bases not matched to a gene: 6. The CDR3 is CASSPQGTANTGELFF. As DNA, the CDR3 is TGTGCCAGCAGCCCACAAGGGACAGCGAACACCGGGGAGCTGTTTTTT. The whole variable domain, filled in from reference TRBV7-6 and TRBJ2-2, reads GAGVSQSPRYKVTKRGQDVALRCDPISGHVSLYWYRQALGQGPEFLTYFNYEAQQDKSGLPNDRFSAERPEGSISTLTIQRTEQRDSAMYRCASSPQGTANTGELFFGEGSRLTVL.

The rearrangement joins TRBV5-1 to TRBJ2-7, with 9 bases aligning to TRBD1. CDR3 length: 14 residues. V was pared by 4 bases and J by 5 bases, with 7 bases of the junction left unmatched. Germline V gene lookup returns CDR1 SGHRS and CDR2 YFSETQ. CDR3 coding DNA: TGCGCCAGCAGCAGACCGGGACAGGGCCACGAGCAGTACTTC. Encoded protein: CASSRPGQGHEQYF.

V usage is TRBV28 and J usage is TRBJ1-2; 8 bases are a match to TRBD1. The CDR3 is made up of 15 amino acids. The V segment lost 3 bases and the J segment 6 bases; nucleotides outside the gene matches: 9. Germline-derived CDR1 and CDR2 are MDHEN and SYDVKM. CDR3 bases: TGTGCCAGCAGTTTGGCTCTCAGGGGGCGGAATGGCTACACCTTC. It is translated as CASSLALRGRNGYTF.

The chain has TRBV19 and TRBJ1-1; maybe TRBD1 (5 bases). CDR1 and CDR2 (germline): LNHDA, SQIVND (reference sequence). The V gene lost 2 bases and the J gene lost 1 base, with 11 bases spanning the gap. This CDR3 contains 15 residues. CDR3 amino acids: CASSINAGPNTEAFF. CDR3 DNA sequence: TGTGCCAGTAGTATAAATGCGGGACCGAACACTGAAGCTTTCTTT. The whole variable domain, filled in from reference TRBV19 and TRBJ1-1, reads DGGITQSPKYLFRKEGQNVTLSCEQNLNHDAMYWYRQDPGQGLRLIYYSQIVNDFQKGDIAEGYSVSREKKESFPLTVTSAQKNPTAFYLCASSINAGPNTEAFFGQGTRLTVV.

The V call is TRBV15, the J call TRBJ2-7; no clear D gene. Germline values: CDR1 LNHNV, CDR2 YYDKDF (reference sequence). V dropped 0 bases and J dropped 2 bases, with 11 bases sitting between them. The CDR3 has 15 residues. CDR3 region: CATSREILGPYEQYF. The CDR3 DNA sequence: TGTGCCACCAGCAGAGAGATACTTGGGCCCTACGAGCAGTACTTC.

The chain has TRBV21-1 and TRBJ1-5. TRBV21-1 is a pseudogene segment. The CDR3 consists of 13 residues. CDR3 sequence: CAGRDLLSQPQHF. The CDR3 coding sequence is TGTGCCGGCAGGGACTTACTAAGTCAGCCCCAGCATTTT.

The chain joins TRBV13 to TRBJ1-1; 8 bases align to TRBD1. The V gene end was trimmed by 1 base and the J gene end by 4 bases; junction bases not matched to a gene: 5. The V gene's germline CDR1 is PRHDT and CDR2 FYEKMQ (reference sequence). There are 15 residues in the CDR3. CDR3 amino acids: CASSLAQGASTEAFF. As DNA, the CDR3 is TGTGCCAGCAGCTTAGCCCAGGGGGCGAGCACTGAAGCTTTCTTT.

CDR3 in amino acids: CASSRGTASYNEQFF. The CDR3 region has the DNA TGCGCCAGCAGCCGCGGGACGGCATCCTACAATGAGCAGTTCTTC. V gene TRBV4-3 combines with J gene TRBJ2-1; weak D call: TRBD2 (6 bases). V was cut by 4 bases and J by 1 base, with 11 bases left in between. CDR3 length: 15 amino acids. Germline V gives CDR1 LGHNA, CDR2 YSLEER.

Here the CDR3 reads CASSLAGGELFF. The DNA of the CDR3 is TGCGCCAGCAGCTTAGCCGGCGGGGAGCTGTTTTTT. This chain links TRBV5-1 with TRBJ2-2; D remains ambiguous. The CDR3 contains 12 residues. The germline CDR1 and CDR2 sequences are SGHRS and YFSETQ. V was cut by 2 bases and J by 7 bases, with 6 bases left in between. The whole variable domain, remainder taken from reference TRBV5-1 and TRBJ2-2, is KAGVTQTPRYLIKTRGQQVTLSCSPISGHRSVSWYQQTPGQGLQFLFEYFSETQRNKGNFPGRFSGRQFSNSRSEMNVSTLELGDSALYLCASSLAGGELFFGEGSRLTVL.

The chain combines TRBV4-2 with TRBJ2-3; no reliable D call. V gave up 4 bases and J gave up 3 bases, with 5 bases separating them. The CDR3 has 12 residues. The germline CDR1 and CDR2 sequences are LGHNA and YNFKEQ. As DNA, the CDR3 is TGTGCCAGCAGCCCCACAACAGATACGCAGTATTTT. This sequence encodes CASSPTTDTQYF.